What follows are 9 T cell receptor beta chains derived from one specimen sequenced in a study of beta chain features in type 1 diabetes. Expressed TCRB transcripts were sequenced, since all the RNA that had been isolated was reverse transcribed. Repertoires were generated with immunoSEQ multiplex PCR, while TCRdb's copy carries only in-frame clones and drops some. This table has some 900,000 clones, 17% appearing once. Sequencing used naive CD4+ T cells from blood. These receptors were taken from a woman between 18 and 30 years old in good health.

The V gene is TRBV21-1, the J gene TRBJ2-1; the table calls TRBD1, which could not be checked here. TRBV21-1 is classified as a pseudogene. The CDR3 runs to 14 residues. The CDR3 DNA sequence: TGTGCCAGCAACAAGGGACAGGGCGGTTCGGGGCAGTTCTTC. The encoded protein is CASNKGQGGSGQFF.

The sample holds a few counts of this clone. A junction end diverges from the germline sequence, so it may reflect a read error. The chain carries TRBV7-7 and TRBJ2-2, with D unclear. The CDR3 covers 17 residues. The V gene's germline CDR1 is SSHAT and CDR2 FNYEAQ (reference sequence). The CDR3 DNA reads as TGTGCTAGCACCGCCGGACCGATATTTACGAACACCGGGGAGCTGTTTTTT. It is translated as CASTAGPIFTNTGELFF.

The chain joins TRBV27 to TRBJ1-2; D ambiguous. This CDR3 is built from 14 residues. Per the germline V gene, CDR1 is MNHEY and CDR2 is SMNVEV (reference sequence). V lost 4 bases, J lost 1 base, and 10 bases lay in between. The CDR3 DNA reads TGTGCCAGCAGTTCATACGGAAGTAACTATGGCTACACCTTC. Its protein is CASSSYGSNYGYTF.

This clone was observed a few times. The genes are TRBV5-1 and TRBJ2-7; D is perhaps TRBD2 (5 bases). The V end lost 1 base, the J end lost 5 bases, and 13 bases lay between the germline ends. This CDR3 region has 14 residues. Germline-derived CDR1 and CDR2 are SGHRS and YFSETQ. The CDR3 nucleotides read TGCGCCAGCAGCTTGCGTTCGGGAAGGAACGAGCAGTACTTC. Translating gives CASSLRSGRNEQYF.

This clone was counted between two and nine times. The chain links TRBV19 to TRBJ2-6; D might be TRBD1 (6 bases). This CDR3 is built from 16 residues. V lost 9 bases, J lost 0 bases, and 15 bases lay in between. CDR1 is LNHDA and CDR2 is SQIVND in the germline V gene (reference sequence). CDR3 sequence reads: CASHRADSSGANVLTF. For the CDR3, the DNA is TGTGCCAGCCACAGGGCCGACAGCTCTGGGGCCAACGTCCTGACTTTC.

The chain links TRBV5-4 to TRBJ2-7; 8 nucleotides agree with TRBD1. This CDR3 has 14 residues. CDR1 and CDR2 (germline): SGHNT, YYREEE (reference sequence). The J segment lost 5 bases and the V segment lost 0 bases, leaving 4 bases of the junction unmatched. CDR3 sequence (DNA): TGTGCCAGCAGCTTGGTGAGGACAGGGAACGAGCAGTACTTC. Protein sequence: CASSLVRTGNEQYF.

The V gene is TRBV10-2, the J gene TRBJ1-2; tentative D call: TRBD1 (6 bases). The CDR3 runs to 18 residues. Trimming shortened V by 3 bases and J by 4 bases, and 24 bases separated the two germline ends. Germline loops: CDR1 WSHSY, CDR2 SAAADI. CDR3 nucleotide sequence: TGCGCCAGCAGTGACCCAGGGGTGGCGGGAAGCTCAAGCTATGGCTACACCTTC. This codes for CASSDPGVAGSSSYGYTF.

This clone was counted between two and nine times. This chain uses TRBV6-6 with TRBJ2-1; D could derive from TRBD1 or TRBD2 (5 bases each). The CDR3 sequence is 15 residues long. Germline CDR1 and CDR2: MNHNY and SVGAGI (reference sequence). V gave up 5 bases and J gave up 8 bases, with 19 bases separating them. The CDR3 loop is CASSEGLPKRDEQFF. CDR3 nucleotides: TGTGCCAGCAGTGAGGGGCTGCCCAAGAGGGATGAGCAGTTCTTC.

The CDR3 region is CASSLQGGPTYNEQFF. CDR3 DNA: TGTGCCAGCAGCTTACAAGGGGGTCCCACCTACAATGAGCAGTTCTTC. The chain uses TRBV7-9 and TRBJ2-1, with D maybe TRBD1 (6 bases). There are 16 residues in the CDR3. Germline assignment: CDR1 SEHNR and CDR2 FQNEAQ (reference sequence). Trimming cost V 2 bases and J 2 bases, with 13 bases left between them. Together with reference TRBV7-9 and TRBJ2-1, the CDR3 gives the full variable domain: DTGVSQNPRHKITKRGQNVTFRCDPISEHNRLYWYRQTLGQGPEFLTYFQNEAQLEKSRLLSDRFSAERPKGSFSTLEIQRTEQGDSAMYLCASSLQGGPTYNEQFFGPGTRLTVL.